The 29 T cell receptor beta chains reported below all come from one sample, sequenced in a study of blood T cell repertoires in COVID-19 (dated by TCRdb to the early 2020s). Library preparation used the immunoSEQ multiplex PCR assay. TCRdb's version of the immuneACCESS table is confined to in-frame rearrangements and falls short of the full clone set. An unresolved V gene accounts for under half of the shortfall where checked; the remainder is of unknown origin. Within this sample are about 68,000 clones, with 84% of them counted one time only. 7.5% to 9% of the sample lies in the top ten. Sequencing was performed on peripheral blood. These receptors were taken from a man in his forties or fifties with active COVID-19.

V and J are TRBV6-2 or TRBV6-3 and TRBJ2-2; D call uncertain. CDR1 and CDR2 (germline): MNHEY, SVGEGT. The CDR3 has 13 amino acids. The V end was cut by 6 bases, the J end by 7 bases, with 12 bases between. The CDR3 sequence: CASSGTSYGELFF. CDR3 DNA sequence: TGTGCCAGCAGCGGTACTTCTTACGGGGAGCTGTTTTTT.

The genes are TRBV7-2 and TRBJ2-5; TRBD1 might be the D (5 bases). The CDR3 is made up of 14 amino acids. CDR1 and CDR2 (germline): SGHTA, FQGNSA. Trimming shortened V by 6 bases and J by 2 bases, and 13 bases separated the two germline ends. The CDR3 spells CASRIRQTQETQYF. CDR3 sequence (DNA): TGTGCCAGCAGAATCAGACAGACGCAAGAGACCCAGTACTTC.

The chain employs TRBV23-1 and TRBJ2-3; TRBD1 is a possible D gene (6 bases). TRBV23-1 is designated an ORF whose function remains uncertain. V was trimmed by 2 bases and J by 4 bases, leaving 10 bases between them. The CDR3 covers 14 residues. CDR3 nucleotides: TGCGCCAGCAGTCAAAGGGGGTCGGCAGATACGCAGTATTTT. It encodes CASSQRGSADTQYF.

J is TRBJ1-5 and V is TRBV19; D gene uncertain. V was cut by 4 bases and J by 1 base, with 11 bases left in between. The CDR3 is 15 amino acids. Germline assignment: CDR1 LNHDA and CDR2 SQIVND (reference sequence). The CDR3, as DNA: TGTGCCAGTAGTAGTACGGTCTCGAGCAATCAGCCCCAGCATTTT. Translating gives CASSSTVSSNQPQHF.

The V call is TRBV6-5, the J call TRBJ1-4, with a weak D call TRBD1 (5 bases). This CDR3 spans 14 amino acids. The germline V gene encodes CDR1 MNHEY and CDR2 SVGAGI. Trimming pared 8 bases from V and 7 bases from J, leaving 17 bases between. The CDR3 DNA reads as TGTGCCAGCTGGCGGAGACAGTTTGGTGAAAAACTGTTTTTT. Protein product: CASWRRQFGEKLFF.

The chain is built from TRBV7-9 and TRBJ2-7, with unresolved D. Germline V gene sequence: CDR1 SEHNR, CDR2 FQNEAQ (reference sequence). The CDR3 is 13 residues long. The V gene lost 0 bases and the J gene lost 6 bases, with 9 bases spanning the gap. In DNA, the CDR3 is TGTGCCAGCAGCTTAGCATCAGTTTCCGAGCAGTACTTC. This codes for CASSLASVSEQYF.

V gene TRBV19 combines with J gene TRBJ2-7; perhaps TRBD1 as D (6 bases). The CDR3 has 12 residues. Per germline, CDR1 LNHDA and CDR2 SQIVND (reference sequence). V was pared by 5 bases and J by 4 bases, with 9 bases between. CDR3 sequence (DNA): TGTGCCAGTAGTGCCACAGGGTACGAGCAGTACTTC. Amino acid sequence: CASSATGYEQYF.

This sequence joins TRBV4-2 and TRBJ1-3; D not resolved. The CDR3 has 14 residues. The ends were cut back, 4 bases at V and 0 bases at J, with 7 bases in the middle. The V gene's germline CDR1 is LGHNA and CDR2 YNFKEQ. The CDR3 DNA follows: TGTGCCAGCAGCCCACTTCGCTCTGGAAACACCATATATTTT. Its translation: CASSPLRSGNTIYF.

J is TRBJ2-5 and V is TRBV9; D is ambiguous. The CDR3 covers 12 residues. The germline V gene has CDR1 SGDLS and CDR2 YYNGEE. V gave up 4 bases and J gave up 1 base, with 5 bases separating them. The CDR3 DNA sequence: TGTGCCAGCAGCTCCGGCCAAGAGACCCAGTACTTC. The encoded protein is CASSSGQETQYF.

Points on this clone: The junction shows a germline mismatch at one end, possibly a read error. The V gene is TRBV7-9, the J gene TRBJ2-4; 8 nucleotides line up with TRBD1. The germline gives CDR1 SEHNR, CDR2 FQNEAQ (reference sequence). This CDR3 spans 12 amino acids. CDR3 sequence: CASSYPPGQVHF. The CDR3 DNA is TGTGCCAGCAGCTACCCACCGGGACAGGTACACTTC.

The V and J genes are TRBV7-9 and TRBJ1-4, with D perhaps matching TRBD1 (5 bases). The V and J ends lost 5 bases and 2 bases respectively, with 9 bases between them. CDR1 and CDR2 (germline): SEHNR, FQNEAQ (reference sequence). The CDR3 spans 14 residues. CDR3 loop: CASSAGQTNEKLFF. Written as DNA, the CDR3 is TGTGCCAGCAGCGCAGGGCAGACTAATGAAAAACTGTTTTTT.

This rearrangement joins TRBV28 to TRBJ2-7; 8 bases are shared with TRBD2. Germline assignment: CDR1 MDHEN and CDR2 SYDVKM. The CDR3 contains 13 residues. The V and J ends lost 5 bases and 5 bases, in that order; junction bases with no gene match: 5. The CDR3 DNA follows: TGTGCCAGCAGTCGGACAGCGGGAGACGAGCAGTACTTC. Translated, it gives CASSRTAGDEQYF.

The chain is built from TRBV10-3 and TRBJ1-2; TRBD1 matches 8 bases. Germline lookup yields CDR1 ENHRY and CDR2 SYGVKD. The J segment lost 4 bases and the V segment lost 9 bases, leaving 10 bases of the junction unmatched. The CDR3 has 14 residues. CDR3 bases: TGTGCCATAAGACAGGGGCTGGAGATCTATGGCTACACCTTC. This translates into CAIRQGLEIYGYTF.

V usage is TRBV6-2 or TRBV6-3 and J usage is TRBJ1-6, with D hard to call. The CDR3 extends over 11 amino acids. V lost 3 bases and J lost 15, with 9 bases in between. CDR1 MNHEY and CDR2 SVGEGT come from the germline V gene. CDR3 coding DNA: TGTGCCAGCAGTTATGGCAGGTACCTCCACTTT. Its translation: CASSYGRYLHF.

CDR3 DNA: TGTGCCAGCAGCTTAGTTCGCAGGGGCAATGAGCAGTTCTTC. It yields the protein CASSLVRRGNEQFF. The chain carries TRBV7-2 and TRBJ2-1, with D possibly matching TRBD1 (6 bases). This CDR3 region has 14 residues. V was cut by 1 base and J by 6 bases, with 10 bases left in between. Looked up from germline, CDR1 is SGHTA and CDR2 is FQGNSA.

CDR3 protein: CASRTTSGEQFF. The CDR3 region has the DNA TGTGCCAGCAGAACCACTAGCGGTGAGCAGTTCTTC. This chain joins TRBV12-3 or TRBV12-4 and TRBJ2-1; 8 bases fit TRBD2. The CDR3 totals 12 residues. Trimming cost V 6 bases and J 9 bases; bases outside gene matches: 4.

There are a few counts of this clone. The chain uses TRBV5-8 and TRBJ2-5; TRBD1 matches at 8 bases. J was trimmed by 1 base and V by 4 bases; bases with no gene match: 3. The CDR3 is 14 amino acids. The germline CDR1 and CDR2 sequences are SGHTS and YDEGEE. DNA for the CDR3: TGTGCCAGCAGCAACAGGGGGACCCAAGAGACCCAGTACTTC. This gives the protein CASSNRGTQETQYF.

V usage is TRBV15 and J usage is TRBJ2-2; tentative D call: TRBD1 (6 bases). V gave up 8 bases and J gave up 0 bases, with 16 bases separating them. CDR1 is LNHNV and CDR2 is YYDKDF in the germline V gene (reference sequence). This CDR3 spans 16 amino acids. CDR3 residues: CATPRSDSSNTGELFF. In DNA form, the CDR3 reads TGTGCCACCCCACGATCGGACAGTTCGAACACCGGGGAGCTGTTTTTT. The full variable domain, its missing parts supplied by reference TRBV15 and TRBJ2-2, is DAMVIQNPRYQVTQFGKPVTLSCSQTLNHNVMYWYQQKSSQAPKLLFHYYDKDFNNEADTPDNFQSRRPNTSFCFLDIRSPGLGDTAMYLCATPRSDSSNTGELFFGEGSRLTVL.

The V gene is TRBV6-6, the J gene TRBJ1-1; tentatively, D is TRBD1 (5 bases). CDR1 MNHNY and CDR2 SVGAGI come from the germline V gene (reference sequence). Trimming cost V 11 bases and J 9 bases, with 10 bases left between them. The CDR3 extends over 9 amino acids. CDR3 sequence reads: CAVGHQAFF. The CDR3 bases are TGTGCCGTAGGACACCAAGCTTTCTTT.

The gene calls are TRBV29-1 and TRBJ2-1; TRBD2 matches 9 bases. The germline V gene encodes CDR1 SQVTM and CDR2 ANQGSEA. The junction had 6 bases not matched to a gene; V was cut back by 5 bases and J by 4 bases. The CDR3 loop spans 14 amino acids. The CDR3 is CSVSGGRGYNEQFF. The CDR3 nucleotides read TGCAGCGTTAGCGGCGGGAGGGGTTACAATGAGCAGTTCTTC.

This chain links TRBV5-8 with TRBJ1-1; maybe TRBD1 (6 bases). Germline-derived CDR1 and CDR2 are SGHTS and YDEGEE. The ends were cut back, 9 bases at V and 4 bases at J, with 16 bases in the middle. The CDR3 runs to 13 residues. CDR3 sequence: CATFKQGLTEAFF. CDR3 DNA sequence: TGTGCCACCTTTAAACAGGGCCTCACTGAAGCTTTCTTT.

The chain carries TRBV11-3 and TRBJ2-1, with unresolved D. There are 15 residues in the CDR3. Deletions cut 5 bases from V and 4 bases from J, with 15 bases between. Germline CDR1 SGHNT, CDR2 YENEEA. CDR3 amino acids: CASSLNGFLYNEQFF. CDR3 sequence (DNA): TGTGCCAGCAGCCTCAACGGGTTTCTATACAATGAGCAGTTCTTC.

This chain links TRBV6-1 with TRBJ2-3; the match to TRBD2 covers 7 bases. Trimming cost V 2 bases and J 2 bases; bases outside gene matches: 7. The germline gives CDR1 MNHNS, CDR2 SASEGT. The CDR3 is 16 residues long. CDR3 coding DNA: TGTGCCAGCAGTGAACCCGCGGGGGTCTCCACAGATACGCAGTATTTT. Its protein is CASSEPAGVSTDTQYF.

This clone appeared a single time. The V gene is TRBV2, the J gene TRBJ1-4, with 12 bases matching TRBD1. The ends lost 8 bases at V and 8 bases at J; junction bases unmatched: 15. This CDR3 contains 17 residues. CDR1 and CDR2 from the germline V gene are SNHLY and FYNNEI. As DNA, the CDR3 is TGTGCCAGCCGACGACCGGGACAGGGGGCAGTTCGGGAAAAACTGTTTTTT. It yields the protein CASRRPGQGAVREKLFF.

The rearrangement uses TRBV11-3 and TRBJ2-1, with 7 bases lining up with TRBD1. Trimming removed 0 bases from V and 4 bases from J; junction bases left unmatched: 3. CDR1 is SGHNT, CDR2 YENEEA, per germline. The CDR3 totals 15 residues. In DNA form, the CDR3 reads TGTGCCAGCAGCTTAGATCCGGGACAGTACAATGAGCAGTTCTTC. The encoded protein is CASSLDPGQYNEQFF. Full variable domain (rest looked up from reference TRBV11-3 and TRBJ2-1): EAGVVQSPRYKIIEKKQPVAFWCNPISGHNTLYWYLQNLGQGPELLIRYENEEAVDDSQLPKDRFSAERLKGVDSTLKIQPAELGDSAVYLCASSLDPGQYNEQFFGPGTRLTVL.

The chain carries TRBV12-3 or TRBV12-4 and TRBJ1-2; perhaps TRBD1 as D (5 bases). This CDR3 is built from 13 residues. V lost 4 bases to trimming and J lost 0 bases, with 6 bases between them. This chain's CDR3 is CASSYRTNYGYTF. The CDR3 bases are TGTGCCAGCAGTTACAGGACTAACTATGGCTACACCTTC.

The chain has TRBV25-1 and TRBJ2-3; perhaps TRBD2 as D (5 bases). This CDR3 has 15 amino acids. Per germline, CDR1 MGHDK and CDR2 SYGVNS. V was clipped by 6 bases and J by 5 bases, with 18 bases between them. The CDR3 DNA sequence: TGTGCCAGCAGAACCTCCGGGGTAGCACAAGATACGCAGTATTTT. This sequence encodes CASRTSGVAQDTQYF.

The sample holds one count of this clone. The gene calls are TRBV7-2 and TRBJ2-7; possibly TRBD1 for D (6 bases). This CDR3 spans 15 amino acids. The V gene's germline CDR1 is SGHTA and CDR2 FQGNSA. V lost 2 bases and J lost 2, with 13 bases in between. The CDR3 loop reads CASSLNGQPAYEQYF. DNA of the CDR3: TGTGCCAGCAGCTTAAATGGACAGCCAGCCTACGAGCAGTACTTC.

The V call is TRBV5-1, the J call TRBJ2-6; D perhaps matches TRBD1 (7 bases). Per the germline V gene, CDR1 is SGHRS and CDR2 is YFSETQ. V gave up 2 bases and J gave up 2 bases, with 14 bases separating them. The CDR3 spans 17 residues. CDR3 residues: CASSLYQGGTGANVLTF. CDR3 DNA sequence: TGCGCCAGCAGCTTATATCAGGGGGGCACTGGGGCCAACGTCCTGACTTTC. Complete variable domain (other parts from reference TRBV5-1 and TRBJ2-6): KAGVTQTPRYLIKTRGQQVTLSCSPISGHRSVSWYQQTPGQGLQFLFEYFSETQRNKGNFPGRFSGRQFSNSRSEMNVSTLELGDSALYLCASSLYQGGTGANVLTFGAGSRLTVL.